These 30 T cell receptor beta chains originate from one sample sequenced in a study of CD8 T cells in Susac syndrome (dated by TCRdb to the late 2010s). To prepare the library, the immunoSEQ multiplex PCR assay was applied. RNA was extracted using the RNeasy kit, and roughly 0.5 to 1 ug of the RNA was reverse transcribed with random hexamers. Clones were called with MiXCR by TCRdb after fastp trimmed the public reads at Q25, and only in-frame beta chains were retained. Every entry covers one CDR3 protein and lists the most common genes and DNA from its rows. The sample contains roughly 200,000 distinct CDR3 sequences, 93% of them found a single time. The top ten constitute 0.1% of the sample. The material sequenced was CD4+ T cells from PBMCs. These receptors were taken from a human donor in good health.

The chain is built from TRBV5-6 and TRBJ1-1; D is perhaps TRBD1 (5 bases). The length of the CDR3 is 14 residues. V shed 4 bases and J shed 3 bases, with 13 bases lying between them. Per the germline V gene, CDR1 is SGHDT and CDR2 is YYEEEE. CDR3 sequence (DNA): TGTGCCAGCAGCGCGGGACTGCTGGACACTGAAGCTTTCTTT. It encodes CASSAGLLDTEAFF.

The chain is built from TRBV3-1 and TRBJ2-5, with a tentative D call TRBD2 (5 bases). This CDR3 comprises 11 residues. With 3 bases removed from V and 8 bases from J, the gap between germline ends came to 7 bases. CDR1 and CDR2 from the germline V gene are LGHDT and YNNKEL (reference sequence). CDR3: CASSQPGTQYF. CDR3 coding DNA: TGTGCCAGCAGCCAGCCGGGAACCCAGTACTTC.

The chain recombines TRBV29-1 with TRBJ2-7; weak D call: TRBD1 (6 bases). The CDR3 extends over 12 amino acids. The germline CDR1 and CDR2 sequences are SQVTM and ANQGSEA. V shed 3 bases and J shed 4 bases, with 10 bases lying between them. DNA for the CDR3: TGCAGCGTTGAGGACAGAATATACGAGCAGTACTTC. It encodes CSVEDRIYEQYF.

Worth noting for this clonotype: One end of the junction is discordant with germline, which a read error may explain. The chain joins TRBV10-3 to TRBJ2-1, with 8 bases lining up with TRBD2. Germline lookup yields CDR1 ENHRY and CDR2 SYGVKD. The CDR3 consists of 15 residues. CDR3 loop: CAISQSRGGVNEQFF. Written as DNA, the CDR3 is TGTGCCATCAGTCAGTCCCGGGGGGGCGTAAATGAGCAGTTCTTC.

The sample holds a few counts of this clonotype. The chain combines TRBV7-9 with TRBJ2-5; D perhaps matches TRBD2 (6 bases). The CDR3 totals 13 residues. In germline, CDR1 is SEHNR, CDR2 FQNEAQ (reference sequence). Trimming left V 5 bases short and J 1 base short, with 8 bases between. CDR3 DNA: TGTGCCAGCAGCCCCGGGAGCCAAGAGACCCAGTACTTC. Translating it yields CASSPGSQETQYF. The full variable domain, with the rest looked up from reference TRBV7-9 and TRBJ2-5, is DTGVSQNPRHKITKRGQNVTFRCDPISEHNRLYWYRQTLGQGPEFLTYFQNEAQLEKSRLLSDRFSAERPKGSFSTLEIQRTEQGDSAMYLCASSPGSQETQYFGPGTRLLVL.

The sample holds one count of this clonotype. The V and J genes are TRBV24-1 and TRBJ2-1; D perhaps matches TRBD1 (5 bases). This CDR3 region has 16 residues. V was shortened by 2 bases and J by 0 bases, with 10 bases between the two germline ends. CDR1 is KGHDR, CDR2 SFDVKD, per germline. This chain's CDR3 is CATSDSFDSSYNEQFF. The CDR3 DNA reads TGTGCCACCAGTGATTCCTTTGACAGCTCCTACAATGAGCAGTTCTTC.

V is TRBV28 and J is TRBJ2-7; D perhaps matches TRBD2 (6 bases). Germline lookup yields CDR1 MDHEN and CDR2 SYDVKM. V shed 10 bases and J shed 12 bases, with 19 bases lying between them. CDR3 length: 11 residues. CDR3 loop: CATRDLGRGYF. CDR3 bases: TGTGCCACCAGAGATTTGGGGCGGGGGTACTTC.

The chain recombines TRBV7-2 with TRBJ2-1; 12 positions agree with TRBD2. The germline V gene encodes CDR1 SGHTA and CDR2 FQGNSA. Trimming at V came to 4 bases and at J to 6 bases, leaving 4 bases not matched to a gene. The CDR3 contains 15 residues. The CDR3 sequence is CASSSSGGARNEQFF. The CDR3 DNA reads TGTGCCAGCAGCTCTAGCGGGGGGGCCCGCAATGAGCAGTTCTTC. The entire variable domain, with the rest obtained from reference TRBV7-2 and TRBJ2-1, is as follows: GAGVSQSPSNKVTEKGKDVELRCDPISGHTALYWYRQSLGQGLEFLIYFQGNSAPDKSGLPSDRFSAERTGGSVSTLTIQRTQQEDSAVYLCASSSSGGARNEQFFGPGTRLTVL.

V usage is TRBV5-1 and J usage is TRBJ2-1; unclear D gene. Germline CDR1 SGHRS, CDR2 YFSETQ. The germline V and J ends were trimmed by 3 bases and 6 bases, with 7 bases remaining between them. The CDR3 covers 12 residues. The CDR3 loop reads CASSSDRNEQFF. CDR3 nucleotides: TGCGCCAGCAGCTCCGACCGCAATGAGCAGTTCTTC.

The chain uses TRBV5-4 and TRBJ2-1, with D unresolved. Trimming left V 2 bases short and J 6 bases short, with 12 bases between. CDR3 length equals 14 residues. Germline V gene data show CDR1 as SGHNT and CDR2 as YYREEE (reference sequence). CDR3 DNA sequence: TGTGCCAGCAGCTTAACAGTCTCGGGCAATGAGCAGTTCTTC. Its translation: CASSLTVSGNEQFF.

This clonotype was detected once. V is TRBV6-1 and J is TRBJ2-1; 7 bases agree with TRBD1. This CDR3 has 12 residues. The V and J ends lost 7 bases and 5 bases, in that order; junction bases with no gene match: 2. Germline V gene data show CDR1 as MNHNS and CDR2 as SASEGT. CDR3 protein: CASNRGNNEQFF. Written as DNA, the CDR3 is TGTGCCAGCAACAGGGGAAACAATGAGCAGTTCTTC.

The J gene is TRBJ2-3, the V gene TRBV29-1; possibly TRBD1 for D (5 bases). This CDR3 is 12 amino acids long. CDR1 SQVTM and CDR2 ANQGSEA come from the germline V gene. CDR3 coding DNA: TGCGTGGCTAACAGGCACACAGATACGCAGTATTTT. This gives the protein CVANRHTDTQYF.

This sequence joins TRBV4-1 and TRBJ2-3; 11 positions match TRBD1. Germline-derived CDR1 and CDR2 are MGHRA and YSYEKL. Trimming took 5 bases from V and 4 from J; bases not matched to a gene: 5. This CDR3 has 15 residues. CDR3 bases: TGCGCCAGCAGCTTTTTGGGACAGGGGGCAGATACGCAGTATTTT. Translated: CASSFLGQGADTQYF.

J is TRBJ1-1 and V is TRBV6-5, with TRBD1 matching over 10 bases. With V trimmed by 3 bases and J by 4 bases, 11 bases remained unmatched. Germline V gene lookup returns CDR1 MNHEY and CDR2 SVGAGI. CDR3 length equals 17 residues. The CDR3 nucleotides read TGTGCCAGCAGTTATTCCCGACAGGGGGCTTATGGCACTGAAGCTTTCTTT. Residues: CASSYSRQGAYGTEAFF.

J is TRBJ2-7 and V is TRBV5-4, with 8 bases matching TRBD1. Trimming at V came to 3 bases and at J to 7 bases, leaving 6 bases not matched to a gene. CDR1 is SGHNT, CDR2 YYREEE, per germline (reference sequence). The CDR3 is 13 amino acids. CDR3 sequence (DNA): TGTGCCAGCAGCTCTGACAGGGGTCGGGAGCAGTACGTC. Translation: CASSSDRGREQYV.

The rearrangement uses TRBV6-2 or TRBV6-3 and TRBJ2-4; 7 bases agree with TRBD1. CDR1 and CDR2 from the germline V gene are MNHEY and SVGEGT. The CDR3 sequence is 15 residues long. Trimming at V came to 6 bases and at J to 2 bases, leaving 7 bases not matched to a gene. This chain's CDR3 is CASSDRTGSKNIQYF. Here the CDR3 DNA reads TGTGCCAGCAGCGACCGGACAGGTTCCAAAAACATTCAGTACTTC.

The chain is built from TRBV5-1 and TRBJ1-1, with D possibly matching TRBD1 (5 bases). V was clipped by 4 bases and J by 0 bases, with 16 bases between them. The CDR3 has 16 residues. Germline lookup yields CDR1 SGHRS and CDR2 YFSETQ. The CDR3 nucleotides read TGCGCCAGCAGCCGACTGGGGGGGAGCCTGAACACTGAAGCTTTCTTT. It translates to CASSRLGGSLNTEAFF.

V is TRBV7-8 and J is TRBJ2-1, with D possibly matching TRBD2 (6 bases). Trimming shortened V by 4 bases and J by 4 bases, and 14 bases separated the two germline ends. Germline CDR1 reads SGHVS; CDR2 reads FQNEAQ. This CDR3 is built from 15 residues. CDR3 residues: CASSSGSGLYNEQFF. The CDR3 nucleotides are TGTGCCAGCAGCTCCGGGAGCGGGCTTTACAATGAGCAGTTCTTC.

V usage is TRBV10-3 and J usage is TRBJ1-2; D gene uncertain. Between the trimmed V and J ends, which lost 8 bases and 5 bases, there was a span of 18 bases. Germline lookup yields CDR1 ENHRY and CDR2 SYGVKD. The CDR3 totals 14 residues. The CDR3 sequence: CAIHQMPLGYGYTF. The DNA of the CDR3 is TGTGCCATCCACCAGATGCCTCTAGGTTATGGCTACACCTTC.

The V gene is TRBV29-1, the J gene TRBJ2-2; 8 bases line up with TRBD2. Germline lookup yields CDR1 SQVTM and CDR2 ANQGSEA. With V trimmed by 8 bases and J by 3 bases, 8 bases remained unmatched. The CDR3 consists of 14 residues. As DNA, the CDR3 is TGCAGCTTTAGCGGGACGCAACACACCGGGGAGCTGTTTTTT. Protein sequence: CSFSGTQHTGELFF.

The rearrangement joins TRBV3-1 to TRBJ2-1; possibly TRBD1 for D (6 bases). V was trimmed by 4 bases and J by 10 bases, leaving 14 bases between them. Germline lookup yields CDR1 LGHDT and CDR2 YNNKEL (reference sequence). The CDR3 has 13 residues. CDR3 residues: CASSRRSTGEQFF. DNA of the CDR3: TGTGCCAGCAGCCGTAGATCGACAGGCGAGCAGTTCTTC.

The V gene is TRBV12-3 or TRBV12-4, the J gene TRBJ2-7; D gene unclear. The V end lost 6 bases, the J end lost 7 bases, and 13 bases lay between the germline ends. There are 12 residues in the CDR3. The CDR3 region has the DNA TGTGCCAGCAGCTTTCCCGTGGGGGAGCAGTACTTC. This codes for CASSFPVGEQYF.

This chain links TRBV7-3 with TRBJ2-1; 9 bases align to TRBD2. Germline V gene sequence: CDR1 SGHTA, CDR2 FQGTGA. V lost 5 bases, J lost 8 bases, and 10 bases stayed unmatched. This CDR3 is built from 15 residues. CDR3 DNA: TGTGCCAGCAGCCTAGAGACTAGCGGAATCTATGAGCAGTTCTTC. As protein: CASSLETSGIYEQFF.

The rearrangement joins TRBV29-1 to TRBJ2-3; TRBD2 agrees at 7 bases. With 1 base clipped from V and 5 bases from J, the junction kept 3 bases outside the gene matches. This CDR3 has 13 residues. Germline V gives CDR1 SQVTM, CDR2 ANQGSEA. This chain's CDR3 is CSVEGLALDTQYF. DNA of the CDR3: TGCAGCGTTGAAGGACTAGCATTAGATACGCAGTATTTT.

The J gene is TRBJ2-2, the V gene TRBV29-1, with D maybe TRBD2 (5 bases). Trimming removed 7 bases from V and 5 bases from J, with 11 bases in between. The germline V gene has CDR1 SQVTM and CDR2 ANQGSEA. The CDR3 spans 12 residues. CDR3 sequence reads: CSALRDTGELFF. DNA of the CDR3: TGCAGCGCCCTCCGGGATACCGGGGAGCTGTTTTTT.

The chain joins TRBV10-3 to TRBJ2-2; TRBD1 or TRBD2 may be the D gene (5 bases each). The germline V gene has CDR1 ENHRY and CDR2 SYGVKD. This CDR3 contains 13 residues. V lost 6 bases, J lost 3 bases, and 8 bases lay in between. CDR3 protein: CAIRGTDTGELFF. DNA for the CDR3: TGTGCCATCAGAGGGACGGACACCGGGGAGCTGTTTTTT.

The V and J genes are TRBV2 and TRBJ2-7; no firm D call. There are 12 residues in the CDR3. The germline gives CDR1 SNHLY, CDR2 FYNNEI. V shed 3 bases and J shed 7 bases, with 10 bases lying between them. In DNA form, the CDR3 reads TGTGCCAGCAGTGATTTTTTGGGGGAGCAGTACGTC. This sequence encodes CASSDFLGEQYV.

The rearrangement links TRBV12-3 or TRBV12-4 to TRBJ2-3; D gene uncertain. The length of the CDR3 is 13 residues. Trimming cost V 6 bases and J 0 bases, with 7 bases left between them. The CDR3 loop reads CASRETSTDTQYF. Written as DNA, the CDR3 is TGTGCCAGCAGGGAAACTAGCACAGATACGCAGTATTTT.

The chain combines TRBV7-9 with TRBJ2-5; D is perhaps TRBD1 or TRBD2 (6 bases each). This CDR3 comprises 14 residues. Trimming stripped 6 bases from V and 4 bases from J, with 15 bases between. CDR1 is SEHNR, CDR2 FQNEAQ, per germline (reference sequence). The CDR3 loop is CASSKVGGGETQYF. The CDR3 DNA is TGTGCCAGCAGTAAAGTGGGGGGCGGAGAGACCCAGTACTTC.

The chain couples TRBV3-1 to TRBJ1-1, with D tentatively TRBD1 (6 bases). Germline-derived CDR1 and CDR2 are LGHDT and YNNKEL (reference sequence). The CDR3 sequence is 15 residues long. The V gene lost 5 bases and the J gene lost 4 bases, with 17 bases spanning the gap. CDR3 nucleotide sequence: TGTGCCAGCAGCAGGCGGGGGGGCTTGGTCACTGAAGCTTTCTTT. Its protein is CASSRRGGLVTEAFF. The entire variable domain, with the rest obtained from reference TRBV3-1 and TRBJ1-1, is as follows: DTAVSQTPKYLVTQMGNDKSIKCEQNLGHDTMYWYKQDSKKFLKIMFSYNNKELIINETVPNRFSPKSPDKAHLNLHINSLELGDSAVYFCASSRRGGLVTEAFFGQGTRLTVV.